Below are 19 T cell receptor beta chains sequenced from a single sample in a study of T cell responses to AZD1222 COVID-19 vaccine. TCRdb's table, derived via immunoSEQ multiplex PCR, lists solely in-frame clones and lacks some. This table has about 140,000 clones, 75% to 90% appearing once. Specimen: peripheral blood, collected on day 0 of AZD1222 vaccination. The receptor source for this set is an adult in good health.

The CDR3, as DNA: TGTGCCAGCAGTCTTGACGGACTAGTCCATAACTATGGCTACACCTTC. It translates to CASSLDGLVHNYGYTF. The rearrangement uses TRBV2 and TRBJ1-2; D is unclear. V lost 5 bases and J 1 base, leaving 17 bases between the germline ends. The length of the CDR3 is 16 residues. Germline V gives CDR1 SNHLY, CDR2 FYNNEI.

The gene calls are TRBV5-4 and TRBJ2-7, with no clear D. Trimming cost V 0 bases and J 7 bases, with 11 bases left between them. Germline CDR1 is SGHNT and CDR2 is YYREEE (reference sequence). The CDR3 loop spans 13 amino acids. CDR3 region: CASSLEALGEQYF. CDR3 nucleotide sequence: TGTGCCAGCAGCTTGGAGGCCTTGGGGGAGCAGTACTTC.

This chain joins TRBV6-2 or TRBV6-3 and TRBJ2-1; D gene unclear. Trimming took off 2 bases at V and 6 bases at J, with 11 bases between the two ends. Per germline, CDR1 MNHEY and CDR2 SVGEGT. The CDR3 runs 14 residues. The CDR3 here is CASSYRTGGNEQFF. CDR3 in DNA: TGTGCCAGCAGTTACCGTACGGGCGGCAATGAGCAGTTCTTC.

This clone appeared once. The V gene is TRBV6-5, the J gene TRBJ1-5, with D unclear. The V end was cut by 6 bases, the J end by 5 bases, with 14 bases between. Germline V gene data show CDR1 as MNHEY and CDR2 as SVGAGI. This CDR3 contains 14 residues. The CDR3 nucleotides read TGTGCCAGCAGCAAAGCACGGGAGCATCAGCCCCAGCATTTT. This codes for CASSKAREHQPQHF.

The genes are TRBV10-3 and TRBJ2-7, with 7 positions matching TRBD2. J gave up 4 bases and V 5 bases, and 8 bases lay outside the gene matches. CDR3 length equals 14 residues. Germline CDR1 reads ENHRY; CDR2 reads SYGVKD. CDR3 nucleotide sequence: TGTGCCATCAGTTCCCGGACTAGTCAGTACGAGCAGTACTTC. This encodes CAISSRTSQYEQYF.

The genes are TRBV6-5 and TRBJ1-1; D gene unclear. The CDR3 spans 13 residues. Germline CDR1 and CDR2: MNHEY and SVGAGI. V was pared by 3 bases and J by 0 bases, with 5 bases between. The CDR3 nucleotides are TGTGCCAGCAGTTATCGTTTGAACACTGAAGCTTTCTTT. This sequence encodes CASSYRLNTEAFF.

The chain uses TRBV27 and TRBJ1-1; a possible D gene is TRBD1 (6 bases). V shed 0 bases and J shed 8 bases, with 16 bases lying between them. The V gene's germline CDR1 is MNHEY and CDR2 SMNVEV (reference sequence). There are 15 residues in the CDR3. The CDR3 here is CASSLSVQGSFEAFF. The DNA for the CDR3 is TGTGCCAGCAGTTTATCGGTTCAGGGGAGTTTCGAAGCTTTCTTT.

This rearrangement joins TRBV6-1 to TRBJ2-3; D may be TRBD1 (6 bases). In germline, CDR1 is MNHNS, CDR2 SASEGT. V gave up 0 bases and J gave up 4 bases, with 20 bases separating them. The CDR3 has 18 residues. The CDR3 sequence is CASSEASRSPGAADTQYF. The DNA of the CDR3 is TGTGCCAGCAGTGAAGCCAGTAGGAGCCCAGGGGCCGCAGATACGCAGTATTTT.

The chain links TRBV28 to TRBJ1-1; D ambiguous. The CDR3 sequence is 11 residues long. CDR1 is MDHEN, CDR2 SYDVKM, per germline. Between the trimmed V and J ends, which lost 6 bases and 1 base, there was a span of 3 bases. The CDR3 nucleotides are TGTGCCAGCAGGTGGAACACTGAAGCTTTCTTT. Translated, it gives CASRWNTEAFF.

V and J are TRBV24-1 and TRBJ2-1; 8 bases fit TRBD1. Germline CDR1 and CDR2: KGHDR and SFDVKD. Losses at the gene ends were 5 bases for V and 8 bases for J; bases not matched to a gene: 10. The CDR3 is 15 residues long. The CDR3 here is CATSARTGSVHEQFF. The CDR3 nucleotides are TGTGCCACCAGTGCTCGGACAGGGTCTGTCCATGAGCAGTTCTTC.

This chain uses TRBV4-1 with TRBJ2-1; 13 bases map to TRBD2. CDR3 length: 15 amino acids. Germline V gene data show CDR1 as MGHRA and CDR2 as YSYEKL. Trimming at V came to 2 bases and at J to 7 bases, leaving 2 bases not matched to a gene. The CDR3 loop is CASSQPTSGRNEQFF. Written as DNA, the CDR3 is TGCGCCAGCAGCCAACCGACTAGCGGGAGGAATGAGCAGTTCTTC.

With regard to this clone: The sample contains more than one DNA sequence encoding this CDR3. V gene TRBV18 combines with J gene TRBJ1-2; no definite D call. The CDR3 spans 13 residues. Per the germline V gene, CDR1 is KGHSH and CDR2 is LQKENI. With 1 base removed from V and 4 bases from J, the gap between germline ends came to 7 bases. The CDR3 bases are TGTGCCAGCTCACCACAGGGTGGCTATGGCTACACCTTC. It is translated as CASSPQGGYGYTF.

The chain links TRBV6-1 to TRBJ1-1, with no clear D. The CDR3 length is 13 residues. Deletions cut 3 bases from V and 5 bases from J, with 10 bases between. In germline, CDR1 is MNHNS, CDR2 SASEGT. CDR3 in amino acids: CASSDSERTEAFF. CDR3 in DNA: TGTGCCAGCAGTGATTCTGAAAGGACTGAAGCTTTCTTT.

The chain joins TRBV4-2 to TRBJ1-4, with unresolved D. Trimming removed 5 bases from V and 7 bases from J, with 20 bases in between. In germline, CDR1 is LGHNA, CDR2 YNFKEQ. This CDR3 contains 16 residues. The CDR3 is CASSTGISKGSEKLFF. CDR3 bases: TGTGCCAGCAGCACCGGGATCTCCAAGGGTAGTGAAAAACTGTTTTTT.

This clone showed up just a few times. This chain uses TRBV7-9 with TRBJ1-4, with TRBD1 as a possible D gene (5 bases). The CDR3 extends over 16 amino acids. Germline V CDR1 and CDR2: SEHNR, FQNEAQ (reference sequence). Trimming stripped 5 bases from V and 11 bases from J, with 24 bases between. Here the CDR3 reads CASSRTAGGGVGKLFF. In nucleotides, the CDR3 is TGTGCCAGCAGCCGTACCGCCGGGGGAGGAGTTGGGAAACTGTTTTTT.

The rearrangement links TRBV6-5 to TRBJ2-7, with D hard to call. V was shortened by 2 bases and J by 4 bases, with 15 bases between the two germline ends. The CDR3 totals 15 residues. CDR1 MNHEY and CDR2 SVGAGI come from the germline V gene. The CDR3 loop is CASSYSGATPYEQYF. The CDR3 DNA follows: TGTGCCAGCAGTTACAGTGGAGCAACCCCGTACGAGCAGTACTTC.

The J gene is TRBJ2-7, the V gene TRBV10-3; 11 bases agree with TRBD2. The V segment lost 0 bases and the J segment 5 bases; nucleotides outside the gene matches: 3. The CDR3 is 15 amino acids. In germline, CDR1 is ENHRY, CDR2 SYGVKD. CDR3 loop: CAISESTSGSNEQYF. CDR3 coding DNA: TGTGCCATCAGTGAGTCAACTAGCGGGAGCAACGAGCAGTACTTC.

This clone has only one observation. This rearrangement joins TRBV9 to TRBJ1-1; D is undetermined. V gave up 3 bases and J gave up 5 bases, with 11 bases separating them. This CDR3 has 13 amino acids. CDR1 SGDLS and CDR2 YYNGEE come from the germline V gene. The CDR3 here is CASSGGAITEAFF. CDR3 nucleotide sequence: TGTGCCAGCAGCGGGGGAGCTATTACTGAAGCTTTCTTT.

This clone was observed once. The rearrangement joins TRBV19 to TRBJ1-1; no clear D. Germline lookup yields CDR1 LNHDA and CDR2 SQIVND (reference sequence). V was trimmed by 7 bases and J by 0 bases, leaving 9 bases between them. The CDR3 loop spans 13 amino acids. CDR3 nucleotide sequence: TGTGCCAGTACCTCAAGGTTGAACACTGAAGCTTTCTTT. Its translation: CASTSRLNTEAFF.